This T cell receptor (beta chain) was sequenced during a study of memory CD4+ T cells and cytomegalovirus serostatus. The sort gate was single viable CD3+CD4+CD8-CD45RO+ cells for memory CD4+ T cells. CDR1 is LNHNV, CDR2 YYDKDF, per germline (reference sequence). Trimming took off 2 bases at V and 0 bases at J, with 3 bases between the two ends. There are 13 residues in the CDR3. Clones were sequenced by immunoSEQ multiplex PCR, and TCRdb holds only the in-frame ones, with some missing. The sample has approximately 40,000 clones, less than 85% seen once; the top ten hold less than 2.5%. The receptor's source is an adult in good health and CMV-seronegative. The chain uses TRBV15 and TRBJ2-3; D call uncertain. Sequencing used memory CD4+ T cells from blood. CDR3 loop: CATSRRSTDTQYF. The CDR3 DNA follows: TGTGCCACCAGCAGAAGAAGCACAGATACGCAGTATTTT.